This T cell receptor (beta chain) was recorded in a study of blood T cells in healthy people across ages. Primed by a sample-barcoded 5' primer and a J-beta primer mix, a second PCR proceeded for 7 to 11 cycles. MiXCR, applied by TCRdb to the 5' RACE reads, yields one record per CDR3 protein. The data show about 930,000 distinct CDR3 sequences, just under 30% seen once. The CDR3 length is 15 residues. Looked up from germline, CDR1 is SGHRS and CDR2 is YFSETQ. Deletions cut 2 bases from V and 0 bases from J, with 11 bases between. This sample was also put to use in a study of T cells of mothers and their children.

The receptor was isolated from a woman in her thirties or forties in good health. The chain uses TRBV5-1 and TRBJ1-1, with unresolved D. The sequenced material came from blood. The CDR3 loop is CASSFTSPMNTEAFF. The CDR3 DNA reads as TGCGCCAGCAGCTTTACCTCACCGATGAACACTGAAGCTTTCTTT.